The 10 T cell receptor beta chains presented below share a single source sample, sequenced in a study of shared clonotypes between healthy human individuals. Profiling relied on immunoSEQ multiplex PCR, and the TCRdb table lists in-frame clones only, not all of them. The sample lists 520,000 or so clones, approximately 79% seen once, with 10% to 15% in the top ten. Sequencing input: PBMCs. The receptors were sampled from a middle-aged woman in good health. Some clones in this sample may be carry-over from other donors' samples.

The rearrangement joins TRBV23-1 to TRBJ2-7; either TRBD1 or TRBD2 may fit D (5 bases each). TRBV23-1 counts as an open reading frame of uncertain function. The CDR3 consists of 15 residues. V lost 0 bases and J 2 bases, leaving 11 bases between the germline ends. The CDR3 reads CASSQSIGDAYEQYF. In nucleotides, the CDR3 is TGCGCCAGCAGTCAATCGATCGGGGACGCCTACGAGCAGTACTTC.

The chain employs TRBV9 and TRBJ2-7, with 10 bases identical to TRBD1. The junction had 6 bases not matched to a gene; V was cut back by 3 bases and J by 3 bases. Germline CDR1 and CDR2: SGDLS and YYNGEE. CDR3 length: 15 residues. Here the CDR3 reads CASSASGTGVYEQYF. The CDR3 DNA follows: TGTGCCAGCAGCGCGTCCGGGACAGGGGTCTACGAGCAGTACTTC.

The chain is built from TRBV27 and TRBJ1-2; tentatively, D is TRBD1 (6 bases). Per the germline V gene, CDR1 is MNHEY and CDR2 is SMNVEV (reference sequence). The CDR3 contains 14 residues. The V and J ends lost 7 bases and 5 bases respectively, with 17 bases between them. The CDR3 region is CASKAQGTGYGYTF. The CDR3 bases are TGTGCCAGCAAAGCACAGGGAACGGGGTATGGCTACACCTTC.

This chain joins TRBV5-1 and TRBJ2-2, with D perhaps TRBD2 (5 bases). The CDR3 is 13 residues long. Trimming removed 1 base at V and 8 bases at J, with 9 bases between. The germline CDR1 and CDR2 sequences are SGHRS and YFSETQ. The CDR3 region is CASSLRTGGELFF. For the CDR3, the DNA is TGCGCCAGCAGCTTGAGGACTGGGGGGGAGCTGTTTTTT.

The V gene is TRBV4-2, the J gene TRBJ2-2, with D perhaps TRBD2 (7 bases). Trimming took 8 bases from V and 4 from J, leaving 20 bases between them. This CDR3 has 16 amino acids. CDR1 and CDR2 from the germline V gene are LGHNA and YNFKEQ. The CDR3 region has the DNA TGTGCCAGCGCAAGGGGGGCTAGCGGAATCACCGGGGAGCTGTTTTTT. It encodes CASARGASGITGELFF.

The chain links TRBV6-6 to TRBJ2-2; a possible D gene is TRBD1 (6 bases). Trimming left V 2 bases short and J 5 bases short, with 15 bases between. CDR3 length: 16 residues. Germline CDR1 is MNHNY and CDR2 is SVGAGI (reference sequence). The CDR3 DNA sequence: TGTGCCAGCAGTTACCCCATAACAGGGCAGACCGGGGAGCTGTTTTTT. It codes for CASSYPITGQTGELFF.

This chain connects TRBV30 to TRBJ2-1, with 7 bases identical to TRBD1. Germline trimming cut 1 base from V and 16 bases from J; bases unmatched to any gene: 7. CDR1 GTSNPN and CDR2 SVGIG come from the germline V gene (reference sequence). This CDR3 is 11 amino acids long. CDR3 sequence reads: CAWSEGGAGFF. The CDR3 DNA is TGTGCCTGGAGTGAAGGGGGCGCAGGTTTCTTC.

This clone occurred once. This chain uses TRBV7-9 with TRBJ2-3; 9 bases align to TRBD1. The J segment lost 3 bases and the V segment lost 2 bases, leaving 3 bases of the junction unmatched. CDR3 length: 15 amino acids. Per the germline V gene, CDR1 is SEHNR and CDR2 is FQNEAQ (reference sequence). The CDR3 sequence is CASSLQDRGTDTQYF. CDR3 in DNA: TGTGCCAGCAGCTTACAGGACAGGGGAACAGATACGCAGTATTTT.

The rearrangement links TRBV9 to TRBJ2-3; 8 bases map to TRBD2. J was trimmed by 1 base and V by 4 bases; bases with no gene match: 5. The germline gives CDR1 SGDLS, CDR2 YYNGEE. The CDR3 is 15 residues long. The CDR3, as DNA: TGTGCCAGCAGCTTACTGACTAGCGGCACAGATACGCAGTATTTT. Protein: CASSLLTSGTDTQYF.

This clone was observed a few times. The chain uses TRBV5-4 and TRBJ2-4, with 7 bases that match TRBD1. The germline V gene encodes CDR1 SGHNT and CDR2 YYREEE (reference sequence). J lost 6 bases, V lost 2 bases, and 2 bases had no gene match. There are 13 residues in the CDR3. The DNA of the CDR3 is TGTGCCAGCAGCTTCGGGGACAGAAACATTCAGTACTTC. Translated, it gives CASSFGDRNIQYF.